The source of this T cell receptor beta chain is a study of T cells in Graves' hyperthyroidism and ophthalmopathy. Study-wide results and caveats: Most thyroid-expanded clonotypes above 0.001 were also found in blood.

Trimming pared 8 bases from V and 4 bases from J, leaving 9 bases between. Per germline, CDR1 MDHEN and CDR2 SYDVKM. The CDR3 runs to 12 residues. Amplification yielded TCR beta CDR3 regions, with RNA transcripts as the source. The TCR CDR3 was amplified in a first-round RT-PCR using the HTBI primer set. TCRdb re-called the multiplex PCR reads with MiXCR, one entry per CDR3 protein. The sample consists of 250,000 to 300,000 distinct CDR3 sequences, approximately 13% of them appearing once. In this sample, this clonotype turned up many times. The antigen remains unidentified. It was considered stable Graves' hyperthyroidism when ophthalmopathy did not progress within 18 months. Uncontrolled infection, other autoimmune disease, pregnancy and lactation each barred patients from inclusion.

This sequence joins TRBV28 and TRBJ1-5, with D unclear. Sequencing was performed on blood. The TCR comes from a woman between 35 and 50 years old with Graves' hyperthyroidism. DNA of the CDR3: TGTGCCAGCGTGTCGGGTAATCAGCCCCAGCATTTT. It specifies CASVSGNQPQHF.